Presented here are 28 T cell receptor beta chains from one specimen sequenced in a study of blood T cell repertoires in COVID-19. Method: immunoSEQ multiplex PCR; TCRdb's copy keeps in-frame clones and lacks some. The sample includes over 200,000 clones, 83% of them seen just once. Sequenced: peripheral blood. These receptors came from a man aged 35-49 years with active or convalescent COVID-19.

CDR3 nucleotides: TGCGCCAGCAGCTTGCGAGTCCCAGGCTCCGGGACTAGCGGGAGTCAATACGAGCAGTACTTC. Residues: CASSLRVPGSGTSGSQYEQYF. The chain joins TRBV5-1 to TRBJ2-7; TRBD2 matches at 14 bases. This CDR3 comprises 21 residues. With 1 base clipped from V and 4 bases from J, the junction kept 19 bases outside the gene matches. Germline V gives CDR1 SGHRS, CDR2 YFSETQ.

The chain couples TRBV24-1 to TRBJ1-2, with D perhaps TRBD1 (6 bases). The V end was cut by 0 bases, the J end by 2 bases, with 15 bases between. The CDR3 loop spans 17 amino acids. CDR1 KGHDR and CDR2 SFDVKD come from the germline V gene. This chain's CDR3 is CATSDLHPGAGNYGYTF. The CDR3, as DNA: TGTGCCACCAGTGATTTGCATCCAGGGGCTGGAAACTATGGCTACACCTTC.

The chain has TRBV5-1 and TRBJ2-3; TRBD1 is a possible D gene (6 bases). This CDR3 spans 14 amino acids. In germline, CDR1 is SGHRS, CDR2 YFSETQ. The germline V and J ends were trimmed by 4 bases and 7 bases, with 16 bases remaining between them. The CDR3 region has the DNA TGCGCCAGCAGCAAGACGGACAGAGCTTATACGCAGTATTTT. It translates to CASSKTDRAYTQYF.

The chain couples TRBV29-1 to TRBJ2-3, with D possibly matching TRBD2 (6 bases). The CDR3 totals 18 residues. V was trimmed by 5 bases and J by 2 bases, leaving 26 bases between them. Germline lookup yields CDR1 SQVTM and CDR2 ANQGSEA. For the CDR3, the DNA is TGCAGCGTTTCCGGGACGCCCTCCCTAGCGCAGTTCACAGATACGCAGTATTTT. Translating it yields CSVSGTPSLAQFTDTQYF.

The CDR3 protein is CASSQATGRNTEAFF. The CDR3 DNA is TGTGCCAGCAGCCAAGCGACAGGCCGGAACACTGAAGCTTTCTTT. V gene TRBV4-2 combines with J gene TRBJ1-1; the D gene is possibly TRBD1 (6 bases). Looked up from germline, CDR1 is LGHNA and CDR2 is YNFKEQ. V was clipped by 1 base and J by 1 base, with 10 bases between them. The CDR3 totals 15 residues.

This rearrangement joins TRBV9 to TRBJ1-2; 8 nucleotides line up with TRBD1. The CDR3 has 14 amino acids. V lost 0 bases and J lost 2; bases outside the gene matches: 0. Germline V gene data show CDR1 as SGDLS and CDR2 as YYNGEE. The CDR3 bases are TGTGCCAGCAGCGTAGACAGGGGGAACTATGGCTACACCTTC. Protein: CASSVDRGNYGYTF. The entire variable domain, with the rest obtained from reference TRBV9 and TRBJ1-2, is as follows: DSGVTQTPKHLITATGQRVTLRCSPRSGDLSVYWYQQSLDQGLQFLIQYYNGEERAKGNILERFSAQQFPDLHSELNLSSLELGDSALYFCASSVDRGNYGYTFGSGTRLTVV.

The J gene is TRBJ2-7, the V gene TRBV10-3; possible D gene TRBD1, 6 bases. CDR1 is ENHRY, CDR2 SYGVKD, per germline. V was clipped by 6 bases and J by 7 bases, with 16 bases between them. The CDR3 runs to 13 residues. CDR3 nucleotides: TGTGCCATCAGCGGGACACCCGAAAGGGAGCAGTACTTC. It yields the protein CAISGTPEREQYF.

The chain carries TRBV7-9 and TRBJ2-2, with 12 bases that match TRBD2. The CDR3 extends over 16 amino acids. V trimming: 2 bases; J trimming: 6 bases; junction bases outside the gene matches: 4. Germline CDR1 SEHNR, CDR2 FQNEAQ (reference sequence). CDR3 loop: CASSLLAGGPSGELFF. In DNA, the CDR3 is TGTGCCAGCAGCTTACTAGCGGGGGGGCCTTCCGGGGAGCTGTTTTTT.

V is TRBV5-1 and J is TRBJ2-1, with 8 nucleotides matching TRBD2. From germline, CDR1 is SGHRS and CDR2 YFSETQ. Losses at the gene ends were 0 bases for V and 8 bases for J; bases not matched to a gene: 7. The CDR3 extends over 15 amino acids. CDR3 amino acids: CASSLGVAGGDEQFF. The CDR3 DNA sequence: TGCGCCAGCAGCTTGGGTGTGGCGGGAGGAGATGAGCAGTTCTTC.

The chain is built from TRBV7-9 and TRBJ2-2, with 7 bases identical to TRBD2. In germline, CDR1 is SEHNR, CDR2 FQNEAQ (reference sequence). The V segment lost 4 bases and the J segment 4 bases; nucleotides outside the gene matches: 3. The CDR3 contains 14 residues. The CDR3 region has the DNA TGTGCCAGCAGCTCTCGGGGGGTCACCGGGGAGCTGTTTTTT. Its protein is CASSSRGVTGELFF.

The chain is built from TRBV7-9 and TRBJ1-2; the match to TRBD1 covers 8 bases. This CDR3 contains 15 residues. Losses at the gene ends were 1 base for V and 7 bases for J; bases not matched to a gene: 8. Looked up from germline, CDR1 is SEHNR and CDR2 is FQNEAQ (reference sequence). The CDR3 region has the DNA TGTGCCAGCAGCTTAGAAGCAGGGGGCGCGGGTGGCTACACCTTC. It encodes CASSLEAGGAGGYTF.

This clone appeared once. The V call is TRBV11-2, the J call TRBJ1-4; D is unresolved. Germline CDR1 reads SGHAT; CDR2 reads FQNNGV. The CDR3 covers 13 residues. V was shortened by 3 bases and J by 7 bases, with 9 bases between the two germline ends. The CDR3 is CASSFAFSEKLFF. The CDR3 DNA sequence: TGTGCCAGCAGCTTCGCCTTTAGTGAAAAACTGTTTTTT. The full variable domain, rest sourced from reference TRBV11-2 and TRBJ1-4, is EAGVAQSPRYKIIEKRQSVAFWCNPISGHATLYWYQQILGQGPKLLIQFQNNGVVDDSQLPKDRFSAERLKGVDSTLKIQPAKLEDSAVYLCASSFAFSEKLFFGSGTQLSVL.

The rearrangement links TRBV6-5 to TRBJ1-2; no definite D call. Trimming stripped 7 bases from V and 8 bases from J, with 17 bases between. The V gene's germline CDR1 is MNHEY and CDR2 SVGAGI. This CDR3 comprises 13 residues. CDR3 sequence (DNA): TGTGCCAGCAAAGACACTTCTGTCAGGGGCTACACCTTC. This codes for CASKDTSVRGYTF.

This clone was observed a single time. The V gene is TRBV21-1, the J gene TRBJ2-7; TRBD1, the table's D call, was not compared with the DNA. TRBV21-1 is a documented pseudogene. This CDR3 has 15 amino acids. The CDR3 protein is CASSTRDRDSYEQYF. In nucleotides, the CDR3 is TGTGCCAGCAGCACCCGGGACAGGGACTCCTACGAGCAGTACTTC.

V is TRBV6-5 and J is TRBJ1-5; TRBD1 matches at 7 bases. Germline lookup yields CDR1 MNHEY and CDR2 SVGAGI. The CDR3 is 15 amino acids. Germline trimming cut 0 bases from V and 7 bases from J; bases unmatched to any gene: 6. CDR3 region: CASSYSRGGGQPQHF. The CDR3 coding sequence is TGTGCCAGCAGTTACTCGAGAGGGGGCGGGCAGCCCCAGCATTTT.

This clone appeared once. CDR3 bases: TGTGCCACCAGCAGAGACAGACAGGACTATGGCTACACCTTC. This codes for CATSRDRQDYGYTF. The chain has TRBV15 and TRBJ1-2; D might be TRBD1 (6 bases). CDR3 length equals 14 residues. Germline V gene data show CDR1 as LNHNV and CDR2 as YYDKDF (reference sequence). With 0 bases removed from V and 3 bases from J, the gap between germline ends came to 8 bases.

The chain is built from TRBV5-5 and TRBJ1-2, with 8 bases identical to TRBD1. CDR1 is SGHKS and CDR2 is YYEKEE in the germline V gene (reference sequence). V dropped 5 bases and J dropped 3; count of bases not matched to a gene: 6. The CDR3 is 14 amino acids. CDR3 nucleotide sequence: TGTGCCAGCAGGCGACAGGGGACCGACTATGGCTACACCTTC. Protein: CASRRQGTDYGYTF.

The gene calls are TRBV21-1 and TRBJ2-1; the D segment call TRBD2 is taken from the table without a DNA check. TRBV21-1 is a pseudogene locus. CDR3 length: 19 amino acids. The CDR3 sequence is CASTGRSGAGRSDHNEQFF. CDR3 nucleotide sequence: TGTGCCAGCACTGGGAGGAGCGGGGCGGGAAGATCGGATCACAATGAGCAGTTCTTC.

V usage is TRBV5-4 and J usage is TRBJ2-6, with 8 bases matching TRBD1. CDR1 SGHNT and CDR2 YYREEE come from the germline V gene (reference sequence). This CDR3 has 20 amino acids. The V gene end was trimmed by 3 bases and the J gene end by 0 bases; junction bases not matched to a gene: 14. Written as DNA, the CDR3 is TGTGCCAGCAGCTCTATCATAGTGGACAGGGCAAGCTCTGGGGCCAACGTCCTGACTTTC. Translation: CASSSIIVDRASSGANVLTF.

V is TRBV3-1 (or the pseudogene TRBV3-2) and J is TRBJ2-1; D gene uncertain. Germline V gives CDR1 LGHDT, CDR2 YNNKEL (reference sequence). CDR3 length: 13 residues. V lost 3 bases and J lost 8, with 11 bases in between. Here the CDR3 DNA reads TGTGCCAGCAGCCAGGGCCGCCCGGATGAGCAGTTCTTC. It codes for CASSQGRPDEQFF.

The sample holds one count of this clone. This rearrangement joins TRBV3-1 (or the pseudogene TRBV3-2) to TRBJ1-1; possibly TRBD1 for D (6 bases). Trimming removed 5 bases at V and 12 bases at J, with 19 bases between. CDR3 length: 13 amino acids. Germline V CDR1 and CDR2: LGHDT, YNNKEL (reference sequence). The CDR3 region has the DNA TGTGCCAGCAGCTCGGACAGTGGGATTCGGACTTTCTTT. Its protein is CASSSDSGIRTFF.

This clone was counted between two and nine times. This chain uses TRBV12-3 or TRBV12-4 with TRBJ2-1, with 8 positions matching TRBD2. This CDR3 is built from 13 residues. V gave up 6 bases and J gave up 6 bases; unmatched junction bases: 4. The CDR3 region has the DNA TGTGCCAGCAGACCCGGGACTAGCAATGAGCAGTTCTTC. Protein: CASRPGTSNEQFF.

This chain uses TRBV7-2 with TRBJ2-1, with 14 positions matching TRBD2. The CDR3 loop spans 19 amino acids. The germline CDR1 and CDR2 sequences are SGHTA and FQGNSA. With 4 bases clipped from V and 6 bases from J, the junction kept 14 bases outside the gene matches. DNA for the CDR3: TGTGCCAGCAGCTCCCGACTAGCGGGGGGGCTAGTCCCGGGCAATGAGCAGTTCTTC. It specifies CASSSRLAGGLVPGNEQFF.

Turning to this clone: The junction does not match germline at one end; this may be a read error. The chain combines TRBV7-7 with TRBJ1-1; 10 nucleotides match TRBD1. The CDR3 has 15 residues. Germline CDR1 and CDR2: SSHAT and FNYEAQ (reference sequence). The CDR3 region has the DNA TGTGCTAGCAGCCCGGGGACAGGGGAGAACACTGAAGCTTTCTTT. Translated, it gives CASSPGTGENTEAFF.

This clone came up once. The genes are TRBV29-1 and TRBJ2-7; the D is unclear. In germline, CDR1 is SQVTM, CDR2 ANQGSEA. V lost 1 base and J 0 bases, leaving 7 bases between the germline ends. The CDR3 extends over 13 amino acids. CDR3 in amino acids: CSVEGPRSYEQYF. In nucleotides, the CDR3 is TGCAGCGTTGAAGGGCCCCGCTCCTACGAGCAGTACTTC.

The J gene is TRBJ2-5, the V gene TRBV4-2; 11 bases fit TRBD2. The length of the CDR3 is 15 residues. The V gene end was trimmed by 0 bases and the J gene end by 3 bases; junction bases not matched to a gene: 0. The germline V gene encodes CDR1 LGHNA and CDR2 YNFKEQ. CDR3 DNA sequence: TGTGCCAGCAGCCAAGATAGCGGGAGGGAAGAGACCCAGTACTTC. Its translation: CASSQDSGREETQYF.

V is TRBV30 and J is TRBJ1-6; the D is unclear. The CDR3 is 12 amino acids. Germline V gene sequence: CDR1 GTSNPN, CDR2 SVGIG (reference sequence). V lost 5 bases and J 11 bases, leaving 13 bases between the germline ends. CDR3 nucleotide sequence: TGTGCCTGGGGATCCCGCAGTACACCCCTCCACTTT. This encodes CAWGSRSTPLHF.

V and J are TRBV19 and TRBJ1-1; D is unresolved. Trimming stripped 9 bases from V and 11 bases from J, with 16 bases between. The CDR3 extends over 11 amino acids. The germline V gene has CDR1 LNHDA and CDR2 SQIVND (reference sequence). CDR3 DNA: TGTGCCAGCCTGACGACGGGAGGTGCTTTCTTT. Protein product: CASLTTGGAFF.